The 17 T cell receptor beta chains given below trace back to one sample, sequenced in a study of blood T cell repertoires in COVID-19. TCRdb's table, derived via immunoSEQ multiplex PCR, lists solely in-frame clones and lacks some. The table records roughly 260,000 clones, about 90% of them present only once. Sample: peripheral blood. These receptors originate from a person aged 18 to 35 with COVID-19, enrolled during active disease.

The CDR3 region has the DNA TGTGCCAGCCGCCGCGGACAAATTTATGGCTACACCTTC. It codes for CASRRGQIYGYTF. The chain uses TRBV28 and TRBJ1-2; the D gene is possibly TRBD1 (5 bases). This CDR3 is built from 13 residues. Germline lookup yields CDR1 MDHEN and CDR2 SYDVKM. V was trimmed by 8 bases and J by 5 bases, leaving 15 bases between them.

The sample holds one count of this clone. The chain carries TRBV9 and TRBJ2-5, with 12 bases lining up with TRBD1. V lost 3 bases to trimming and J lost 4 bases; unmatched junction nucleotides: 13. The CDR3 contains 18 residues. CDR1 SGDLS and CDR2 YYNGEE come from the germline V gene. The CDR3 reads CASSGGDPGQGASETQYF. CDR3 nucleotide sequence: TGTGCCAGCAGCGGAGGGGATCCGGGACAGGGGGCATCAGAGACCCAGTACTTC.

The chain combines TRBV4-1 with TRBJ1-5, with TRBD1 matching over 7 bases. The germline V gene has CDR1 MGHRA and CDR2 YSYEKL. This CDR3 is 15 amino acids long. Trimming removed 4 bases from V and 1 base from J; junction bases left unmatched: 4. The CDR3, as DNA: TGCGCCAGCAGCCCAATACAGGGGAGCAATCAGCCCCAGCATTTT. Residues: CASSPIQGSNQPQHF.

V usage is TRBV7-9 and J usage is TRBJ2-5; TRBD2 matches at 7 bases. Germline CDR1 reads SEHNR; CDR2 reads FQNEAQ (reference sequence). This CDR3 has 14 residues. Trimming took 4 bases from V and 5 from J; bases not matched to a gene: 7. The CDR3 coding sequence is TGTGCCAGCAGCTCGGGCGGGAGATCTGAGACCCAGTACTTC. It is translated as CASSSGGRSETQYF.

The table lists this clone with a few counts. A clone one base away is much larger, so this may be a read error. V and J are TRBV14 and TRBJ2-7, with 8 nucleotides matching TRBD1. Trimming removed 4 bases from V and 1 base from J; junction bases left unmatched: 0. The CDR3 contains 13 residues. CDR1 and CDR2 from the germline V gene are SGHDN and FVKESK. The CDR3 DNA is TGTGCCAGCAGCCGGGACAGGTCCTACGAGCAGTACTTC. Amino acids: CASSRDRSYEQYF.

The V and J genes are TRBV9 and TRBJ1-5; D gene ambiguous. Trimming cost V 0 bases and J 3 bases, with 10 bases left between them. Germline CDR1 reads SGDLS; CDR2 reads YYNGEE. The CDR3 loop spans 15 amino acids. CDR3 DNA sequence: TGTGCCAGCAGCGTAGGTCCGGGTTTCAATCAGCCCCAGCATTTT. This translates into CASSVGPGFNQPQHF.

The genes are TRBV6-2 or TRBV6-3 and TRBJ2-2, with TRBD1 matching 7 bases. CDR1 MNHEY and CDR2 SVGEGT come from the germline V gene. The CDR3 has 18 amino acids. The J segment lost 3 bases and the V segment lost 3 bases, leaving 13 bases of the junction unmatched. The CDR3 loop is CASSYHPVVQGHTGELFF. DNA for the CDR3: TGTGCCAGCAGTTATCACCCGGTCGTACAGGGGCACACCGGGGAGCTGTTTTTT.

The rearrangement joins TRBV6-5 to TRBJ1-1; 7 positions agree with TRBD1. V was pared by 0 bases and J by 1 base, with 2 bases of the junction left unmatched. Per the germline V gene, CDR1 is MNHEY and CDR2 is SVGAGI. The CDR3 length is 15 residues. This CDR3 is CASSYSGGANTEAFF. For the CDR3, the DNA is TGTGCCAGCAGTTACTCAGGGGGCGCGAACACTGAAGCTTTCTTT.

The genes are TRBV27 and TRBJ2-3, with 7 bases fitting TRBD1. CDR1 and CDR2 from the germline V gene are MNHEY and SMNVEV (reference sequence). This CDR3 comprises 16 residues. V dropped 0 bases and J dropped 7; count of bases not matched to a gene: 10. The CDR3 region has the DNA TGTGCCAGCAGTTTATCGGGCGGACAGGTACTCTATACGCAGTATTTT. This codes for CASSLSGGQVLYTQYF.

This clone was seen only once. The CDR3 DNA is TGTGCCAGCAGTGCAATAACAGGGGCTAACACTGAAGCTTTCTTT. Residues: CASSAITGANTEAFF. This chain connects TRBV28 to TRBJ1-1, with 7 bases that match TRBD1. V was clipped by 5 bases and J by 2 bases; unmatched bases: 8. CDR3 length: 15 amino acids. The V gene's germline CDR1 is MDHEN and CDR2 SYDVKM. Filled out from reference TRBV28 and TRBJ1-1, the complete variable domain reads DVKVTQSSRYLVKRTGEKVFLECVQDMDHENMFWYRQDPGLGLRLIYFSYDVKMKEKGDIPEGYSVSREKKERFSLILESASTNQTSMYLCASSAITGANTEAFFGQGTRLTVV.

V and J are TRBV5-1 and TRBJ1-1; D not resolved. Germline loops: CDR1 SGHRS, CDR2 YFSETQ. The CDR3 loop spans 15 amino acids. The V end was cut by 0 bases, the J end by 1 base, with 10 bases between. CDR3 residues: CASSLDPAGNTEAFF. The CDR3 region has the DNA TGCGCCAGCAGCTTGGATCCCGCAGGGAACACTGAAGCTTTCTTT.

The chain joins TRBV28 to TRBJ2-7; D possibly corresponds to TRBD1 (5 bases). Germline V lookup: CDR1 MDHEN, CDR2 SYDVKM. The V and J ends lost 3 bases and 4 bases respectively, with 13 bases between them. The CDR3 has 14 residues. The CDR3 region is CASSFQGYNYEQYF. The CDR3 nucleotides read TGTGCCAGCAGTTTTCAGGGATACAATTACGAGCAGTACTTC.

Remarks on this clone: The junction and the germline gene differ at one end; a read error may be behind it. V and J are TRBV2 and TRBJ2-7, with 7 positions matching TRBD1. The CDR3 spans 14 residues. Germline lookup yields CDR1 SNHLY and CDR2 FYNNEI. DNA for the CDR3: TGTGCCATCAGTCTCCGGGACAGCTCCTACGAGCAGTACTTC. Amino acids: CAISLRDSSYEQYF.

This clone has just one count. V gene TRBV27 combines with J gene TRBJ1-2; 12 nucleotides align to TRBD1. Unmatched junction bases numbered 10, after V lost 6 bases and J lost 8 bases. CDR1 is MNHEY, CDR2 SMNVEV, per germline (reference sequence). The CDR3 consists of 15 residues. The CDR3 region has the DNA TGTGCCAGCAGGTCCGCCGGGACAGGGGGCTGGGGCTACACCTTC. Amino acid sequence: CASRSAGTGGWGYTF.

The genes are TRBV14 and TRBJ2-2, with D unresolved. The V and J ends lost 5 bases and 4 bases respectively, with 8 bases between them. The germline V gene encodes CDR1 SGHDN and CDR2 FVKESK. The CDR3 has 13 residues. CDR3 sequence reads: CASSSRLTGELFF. DNA of the CDR3: TGTGCCAGCAGCTCGCGCCTCACCGGGGAGCTGTTTTTT.

This clone appeared once. This rearrangement joins TRBV11-2 to TRBJ1-2; 8 bases line up with TRBD1. The CDR3 has 15 residues. V was pared by 5 bases and J by 5 bases, with 10 bases of the junction left unmatched. CDR1 is SGHAT, CDR2 FQNNGV, per germline. CDR3: CASSTGQGFGYGYTF. The CDR3 bases are TGTGCCAGCAGCACCGGACAGGGCTTTGGGTATGGCTACACCTTC.

This chain joins TRBV5-6 and TRBJ2-3; TRBD1 matches at 12 bases. Germline CDR1 and CDR2: SGHDT and YYEEEE. The CDR3 spans 17 residues. Trimming at V came to 4 bases and at J to 4 bases, leaving 10 bases not matched to a gene. CDR3 bases: TGTGCCAGCAGCCCCCTCCGGGACAGGGGGCGACCAGATACGCAGTATTTT. Translation gives CASSPLRDRGRPDTQYF.